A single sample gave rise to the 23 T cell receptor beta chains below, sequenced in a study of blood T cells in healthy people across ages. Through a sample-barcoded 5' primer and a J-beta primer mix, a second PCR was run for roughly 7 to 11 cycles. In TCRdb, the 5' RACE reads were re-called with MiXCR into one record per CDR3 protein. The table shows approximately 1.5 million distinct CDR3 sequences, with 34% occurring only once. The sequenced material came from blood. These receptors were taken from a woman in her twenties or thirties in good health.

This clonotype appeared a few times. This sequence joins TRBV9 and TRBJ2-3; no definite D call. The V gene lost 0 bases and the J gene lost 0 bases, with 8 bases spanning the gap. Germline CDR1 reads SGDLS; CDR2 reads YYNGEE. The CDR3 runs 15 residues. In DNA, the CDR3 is TGTGCCAGCAGCGTAGGTTACACAAGCACAGATACGCAGTATTTT. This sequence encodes CASSVGYTSTDTQYF.

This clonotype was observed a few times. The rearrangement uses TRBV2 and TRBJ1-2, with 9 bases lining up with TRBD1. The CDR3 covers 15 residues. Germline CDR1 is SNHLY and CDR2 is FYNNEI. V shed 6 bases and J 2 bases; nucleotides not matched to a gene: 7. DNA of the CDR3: TGTGCCAGCAGCGCTACCGGACAGGGGAACTATGGCTACACCTTC. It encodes CASSATGQGNYGYTF.

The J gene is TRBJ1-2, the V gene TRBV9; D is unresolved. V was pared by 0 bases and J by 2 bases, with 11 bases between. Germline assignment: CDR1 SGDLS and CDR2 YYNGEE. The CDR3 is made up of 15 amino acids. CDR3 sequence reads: CASSVASSGNYGYTF. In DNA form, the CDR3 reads TGTGCCAGCAGCGTAGCCTCGTCGGGAAACTATGGCTACACCTTC.

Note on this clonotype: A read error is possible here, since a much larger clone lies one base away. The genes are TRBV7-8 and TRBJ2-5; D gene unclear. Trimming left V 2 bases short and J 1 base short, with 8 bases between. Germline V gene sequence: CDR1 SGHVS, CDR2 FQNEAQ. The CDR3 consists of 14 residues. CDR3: CASSLKRPQETQYF. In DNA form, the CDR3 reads TGTGCCAGCAGCTTAAAAAGGCCCCAAGAGACCCAGTACTTC. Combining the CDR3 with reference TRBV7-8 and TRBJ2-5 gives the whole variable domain GAGVSQSPRYKVAKRGQDVALRCDPISGHVSLFWYQQALGQGPEFLTYFQNEAQLDKSGLPSDRFFAERPEGSVSTLKIQRTQQEDSAVYLCASSLKRPQETQYFGPGTRLLVL.

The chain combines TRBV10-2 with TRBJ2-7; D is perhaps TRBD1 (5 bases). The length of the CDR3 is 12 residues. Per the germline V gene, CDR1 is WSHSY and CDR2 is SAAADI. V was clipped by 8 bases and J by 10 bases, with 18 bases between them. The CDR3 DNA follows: TGCGCCAGCGGGGCTCAAGGAAGACTTCAGTACTTC. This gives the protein CASGAQGRLQYF.

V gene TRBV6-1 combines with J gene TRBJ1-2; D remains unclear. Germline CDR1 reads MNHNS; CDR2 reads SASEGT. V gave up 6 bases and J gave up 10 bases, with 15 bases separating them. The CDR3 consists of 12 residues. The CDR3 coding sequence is TGTGCCAGCAGCCTAGTCGGACGGGTCTACACCTTC. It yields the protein CASSLVGRVYTF.

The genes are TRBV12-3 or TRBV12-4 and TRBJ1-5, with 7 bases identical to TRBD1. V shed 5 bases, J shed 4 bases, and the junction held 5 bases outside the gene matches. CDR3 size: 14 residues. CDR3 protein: CASSTTGWNQPQHF. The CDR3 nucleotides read TGTGCCAGCAGTACGACAGGGTGGAATCAGCCCCAGCATTTT.

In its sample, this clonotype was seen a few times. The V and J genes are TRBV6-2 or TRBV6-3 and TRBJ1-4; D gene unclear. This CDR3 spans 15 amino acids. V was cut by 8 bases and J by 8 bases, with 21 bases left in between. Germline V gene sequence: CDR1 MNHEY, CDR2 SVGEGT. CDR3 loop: CASSRSGSGKEKLFF. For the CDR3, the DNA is TGTGCCAGCTCCCGGTCGGGGTCGGGGAAGGAAAAACTGTTTTTT.

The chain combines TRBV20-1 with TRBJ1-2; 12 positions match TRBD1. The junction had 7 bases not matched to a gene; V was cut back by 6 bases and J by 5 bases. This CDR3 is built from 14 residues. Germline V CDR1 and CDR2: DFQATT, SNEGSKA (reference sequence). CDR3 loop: CSARDRGHVYGYTF. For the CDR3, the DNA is TGCAGTGCGCGGGACAGGGGGCATGTTTATGGCTACACCTTC.

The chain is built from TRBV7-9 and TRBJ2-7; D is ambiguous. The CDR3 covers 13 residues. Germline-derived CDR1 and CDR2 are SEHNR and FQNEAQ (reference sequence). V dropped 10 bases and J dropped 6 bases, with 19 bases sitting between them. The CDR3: CATSPLGISEQYF. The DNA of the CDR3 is TGTGCCACCTCTCCGCTAGGTATCAGCGAGCAGTACTTC.

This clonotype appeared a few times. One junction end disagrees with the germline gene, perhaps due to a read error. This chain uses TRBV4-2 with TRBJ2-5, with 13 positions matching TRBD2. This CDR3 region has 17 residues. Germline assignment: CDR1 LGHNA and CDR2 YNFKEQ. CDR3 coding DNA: TGTGCCTGCAGCCGTGAGGGGACTAGCGGGGTGCAAGAGACCCAGTACTTC. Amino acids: CACSREGTSGVQETQYF.

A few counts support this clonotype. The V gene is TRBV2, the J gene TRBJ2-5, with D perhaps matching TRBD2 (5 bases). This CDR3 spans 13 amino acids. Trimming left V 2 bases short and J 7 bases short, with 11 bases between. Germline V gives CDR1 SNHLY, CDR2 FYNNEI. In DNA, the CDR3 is TGTGCCAGCAGTGAAATACCTAGCCCGACCCAGTACTTC. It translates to CASSEIPSPTQYF.

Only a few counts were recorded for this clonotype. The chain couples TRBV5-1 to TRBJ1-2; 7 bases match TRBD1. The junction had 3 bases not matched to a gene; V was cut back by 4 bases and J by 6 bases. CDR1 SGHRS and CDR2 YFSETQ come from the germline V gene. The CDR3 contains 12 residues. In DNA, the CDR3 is TGCGCCAGCAGCCACGGGACAGATGGCTACACCTTC. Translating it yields CASSHGTDGYTF.

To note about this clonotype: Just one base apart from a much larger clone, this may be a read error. CDR3 DNA sequence: TGTGCCAGCAGCTCCCAACAGGGGACCGACCATGGCTACACCTTC. Its translation: CASSSQQGTDHGYTF. The gene calls are TRBV7-9 and TRBJ1-2, with TRBD1 matching 7 bases. From germline, CDR1 is SEHNR and CDR2 FQNEAQ (reference sequence). Losses at the gene ends were 4 bases for V and 6 bases for J; bases not matched to a gene: 11. CDR3 length equals 15 residues.

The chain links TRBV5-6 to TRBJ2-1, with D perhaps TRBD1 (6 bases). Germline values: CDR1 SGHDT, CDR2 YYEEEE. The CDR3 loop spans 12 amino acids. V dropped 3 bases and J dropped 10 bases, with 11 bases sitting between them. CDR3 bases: TGTGCCAGCAGCTCAGGGGCCCCAGAGCAGTTCTTC. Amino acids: CASSSGAPEQFF.

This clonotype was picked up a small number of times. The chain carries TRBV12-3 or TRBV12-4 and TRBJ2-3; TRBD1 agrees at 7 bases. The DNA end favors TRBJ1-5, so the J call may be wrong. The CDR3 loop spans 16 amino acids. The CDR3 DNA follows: TGTGCCAGCAGTCCTCAGGGGGGGCGTGGATCACAGCCCCAGCATTTT. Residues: CASSPQGGRGSQPQHF.

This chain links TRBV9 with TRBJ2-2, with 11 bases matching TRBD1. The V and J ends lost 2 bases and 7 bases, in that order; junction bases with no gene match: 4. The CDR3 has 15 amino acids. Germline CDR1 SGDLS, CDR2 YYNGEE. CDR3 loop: CASSVRTGGFGELFF. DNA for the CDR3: TGTGCCAGCAGCGTTCGGACAGGGGGCTTCGGGGAGCTGTTTTTT.

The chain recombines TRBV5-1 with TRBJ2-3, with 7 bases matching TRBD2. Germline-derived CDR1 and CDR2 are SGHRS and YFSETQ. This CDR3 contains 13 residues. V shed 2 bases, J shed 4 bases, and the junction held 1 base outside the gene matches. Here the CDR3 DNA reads TGCGCCAGCAGCTTTACTAGCGCAGATACGCAGTATTTT. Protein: CASSFTSADTQYF.

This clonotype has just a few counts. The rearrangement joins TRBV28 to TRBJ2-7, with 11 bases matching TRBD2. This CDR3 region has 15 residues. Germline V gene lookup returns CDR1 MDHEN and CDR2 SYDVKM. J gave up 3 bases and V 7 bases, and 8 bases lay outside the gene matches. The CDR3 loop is CASTNLAGGLYEQYF. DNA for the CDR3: TGTGCCAGCACGAATCTAGCGGGAGGTCTCTACGAGCAGTACTTC.

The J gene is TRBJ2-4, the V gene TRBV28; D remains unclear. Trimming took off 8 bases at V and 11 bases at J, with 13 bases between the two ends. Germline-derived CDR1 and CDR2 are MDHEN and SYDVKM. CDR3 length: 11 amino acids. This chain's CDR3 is CASYHGTVQYF. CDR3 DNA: TGTGCCAGCTACCATGGCACAGTTCAGTACTTC.

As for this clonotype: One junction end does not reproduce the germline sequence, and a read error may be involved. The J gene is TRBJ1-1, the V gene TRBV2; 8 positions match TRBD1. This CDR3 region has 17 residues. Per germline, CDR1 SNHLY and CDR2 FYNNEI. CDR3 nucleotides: TGTGTCAGCATTAAGGACAGGGCCTACTTCATGAACACTGAAGCTTTCTTT. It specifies CVSIKDRAYFMNTEAFF.

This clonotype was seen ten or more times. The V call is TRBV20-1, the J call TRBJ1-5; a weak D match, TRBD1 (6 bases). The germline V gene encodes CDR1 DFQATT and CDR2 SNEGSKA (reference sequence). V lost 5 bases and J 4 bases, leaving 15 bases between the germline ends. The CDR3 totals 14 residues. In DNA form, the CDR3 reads TGCAGTGCTCCCGACAGGCGAGGGAATCAGCCCCAGCATTTT. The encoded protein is CSAPDRRGNQPQHF.

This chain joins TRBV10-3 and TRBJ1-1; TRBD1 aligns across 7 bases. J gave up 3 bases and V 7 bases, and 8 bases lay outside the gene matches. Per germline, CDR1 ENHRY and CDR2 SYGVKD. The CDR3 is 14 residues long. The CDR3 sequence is CAIKVGQGDTEAFF. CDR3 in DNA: TGTGCCATCAAGGTTGGGCAGGGGGACACTGAAGCTTTCTTT.